The present entry profiles one T cell receptor (beta chain) with its context. Authors' methods: By means of reference gene primer amplification, nucleated cell counts were estimated. Sequenced by immunoSEQ multiplex PCR; TCRdb stores in-frame clones only, minus some. V and J calls and clone size are as listed in that table; D and trimming were resolved from the DNA. The table includes approximately 160,000 clones, around 80% detected once. This record belongs to a study of blood T cell repertoires in COVID-19. As for the study in general: COVID-19 samples, acute and convalescent, were from the United States, Italy and Spain. PBMCs, B-cell-depleted T cells, or T cells were the source of the cDNA or gDNA that made up the material.

The CDR3 length is 20 residues. The V and J ends lost 2 bases and 0 bases, in that order; junction bases with no gene match: 15. Per the germline V gene, CDR1 is LGHDT and CDR2 is YNNKEL (reference sequence). The chain couples TRBV3-1 (or the pseudogene TRBV3-2) to TRBJ2-1; 8 nucleotides agree with TRBD2. The specimen was peripheral blood. This TCR was sampled from a woman aged 50 to 60 in a cohort sampled during active or convalescent COVID-19. The chain's CDR3 is CASSQTGGGPTSSSYNEQFF. Written as DNA, the CDR3 is TGTGCCAGCAGCCAAACGGGCGGGGGGCCTACCTCGAGCTCCTACAATGAGCAGTTCTTC.